This record concerns one T cell receptor beta chain sequence. Germline CDR1 reads SGHNT; CDR2 reads YYREEE (reference sequence). The CDR3 sequence is 15 residues long. V lost 4 bases to trimming and J lost 9 bases; unmatched junction nucleotides: 6. Original analysis: Quantification of nucleated cells was approximated via reference gene primer amplification. Repertoires were generated with immunoSEQ multiplex PCR, while TCRdb's copy carries only in-frame clones and drops some. V and J calls and clone size come straight from that table; D and trimming were deduced from the DNA. The table lists 250,000 to 300,000 clones, approximately 92% of them singletons. This entry is derived from a study of blood T cell repertoires in COVID-19. Overall study: The origin of the acute and convalescent COVID-19 samples was the United States, Italy and Spain. Nucleic acid was either cDNA or gDNA, and it came from T cells, B-cell-depleted T cells, or PBMCs.

The TCR originated in a woman aged 40 to 50 who had recovered from COVID-19. The chain carries TRBV5-4 and TRBJ2-1; TRBD2 aligns across 14 bases. Sequences were obtained from peripheral blood. CDR3 protein: CASSPTSGGAGEQFF. DNA of the CDR3: TGTGCCAGCAGCCCGACTAGCGGGGGGGCGGGTGAGCAGTTCTTC.